This T cell receptor beta chain was recorded in a study of blood T cell repertoires in COVID-19. TCRdb's copy holds only in-frame clones and misses some; the assay was immunoSEQ multiplex PCR. Here the sample spans more than 300,000 clones, around 90% being singletons. The CDR3 runs 17 residues. V was clipped by 4 bases and J by 0 bases, with 17 bases between them. Germline assignment: CDR1 SGHKS and CDR2 YYEKEE (reference sequence). Participants came from around 25 US areas, aged roughly 18 to 95 years. The sequence came from a woman under 30 who had recovered from COVID-19. The sequencing input was PBMCs or T cells enriched from blood (not recorded which). This chain connects TRBV5-5 to TRBJ1-3; D perhaps matches TRBD1 (5 bases). CDR3 DNA: TGTGCCAGCAGCCCTTCCACAGGCCCTCCCTCTGGAAACACCATATATTTT. Translation: CASSPSTGPPSGNTIYF.